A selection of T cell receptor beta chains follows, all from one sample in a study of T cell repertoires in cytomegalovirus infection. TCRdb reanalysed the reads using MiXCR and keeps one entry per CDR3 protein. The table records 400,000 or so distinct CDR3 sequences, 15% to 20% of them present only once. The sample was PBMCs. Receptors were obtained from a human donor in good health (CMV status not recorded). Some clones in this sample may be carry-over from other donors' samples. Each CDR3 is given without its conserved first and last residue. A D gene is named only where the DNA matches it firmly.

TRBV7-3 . ASTFTGLAYEQY
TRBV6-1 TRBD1 ASSEGQGGSTDTQY
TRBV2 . ASSANSPEAF
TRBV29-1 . SVAHSWDGQETQY
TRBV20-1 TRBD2 SARDYTTDTQY
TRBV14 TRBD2 ASSQLAGDLQETQY
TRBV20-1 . SARDGQGKNIQY
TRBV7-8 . ASSPRGQGNFNEQY
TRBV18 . ASSPAAQETQY
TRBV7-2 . ASSSSERQPQH
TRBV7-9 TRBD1 ASSTTGGTVYGYT
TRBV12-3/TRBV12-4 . ASSTTGNTGELF
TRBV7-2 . ASSPEPNTGELF
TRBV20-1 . SATDYTDTQY
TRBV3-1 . ASRLTGGPSNEQF
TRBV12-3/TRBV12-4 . ASSLPGSEQPQH
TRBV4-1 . ASSQDPGLRREQF
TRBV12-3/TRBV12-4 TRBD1 ASSPQGGNSPLH
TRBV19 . ASSIRAAAEQY
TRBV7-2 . ASSPAPSVGTDTQY
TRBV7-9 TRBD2 ASSLRTRAFEETQY
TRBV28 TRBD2 ASSSRGGPADTQY
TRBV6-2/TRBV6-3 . AGGDTDTQY
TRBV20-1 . SARDMGRSYNEQF
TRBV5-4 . ASSHIANYGYT
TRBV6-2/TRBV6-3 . ASSSRTRPGTGELF
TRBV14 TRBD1 ASSQGTGSTSYEQY
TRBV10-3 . AIMGDGDYEQY
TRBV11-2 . ASSLGSGGSLTNYGYT
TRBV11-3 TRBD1 ASSLGQGALPRYNEQF
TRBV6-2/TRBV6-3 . ASSYFQNTEAF
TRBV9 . ASSAETDILDTQY
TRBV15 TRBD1 ATSRSHLWDRGGQVRQPQH
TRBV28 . ASSLQGMHTEAF
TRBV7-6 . ASSSLGGPNEQY